This T cell receptor beta chain was documented in a study of blood T cells in healthy people across ages. General study results and limits: Per million T cells, TCR beta diversity dropped roughly linearly as age increased.

PCR was performed a second time for roughly 7 to 12 cycles using a sample-barcoded 5' primer and a J-beta primer mix. The study obtained at least 2.5 million CDR3-containing paired-end reads from every sample. MiXCR, run by TCRdb on the 5' RACE reads, gives a single entry per CDR3 protein. The sample gives 540,000 or so distinct CDR3 sequences, around 50% of which show up once; 20% to 25% is in the top ten. Germline V gene sequence: CDR1 MNHNS, CDR2 SASEGT. V shed 6 bases, J shed 5 bases, and the junction held 9 bases outside the gene matches. The CDR3 is 14 residues long. Note on this clonotype: The antigen is not known.

The receptor was derived from a man older than 75 in good health. Input material: blood. The chain carries TRBV6-1 and TRBJ2-7, with 8 bases matching TRBD2. CDR3 nucleotide sequence: TGTGCCAGCAGGTTTAGTACAGCGGGAGACGAGCAGTACTTC. It specifies CASRFSTAGDEQYF.